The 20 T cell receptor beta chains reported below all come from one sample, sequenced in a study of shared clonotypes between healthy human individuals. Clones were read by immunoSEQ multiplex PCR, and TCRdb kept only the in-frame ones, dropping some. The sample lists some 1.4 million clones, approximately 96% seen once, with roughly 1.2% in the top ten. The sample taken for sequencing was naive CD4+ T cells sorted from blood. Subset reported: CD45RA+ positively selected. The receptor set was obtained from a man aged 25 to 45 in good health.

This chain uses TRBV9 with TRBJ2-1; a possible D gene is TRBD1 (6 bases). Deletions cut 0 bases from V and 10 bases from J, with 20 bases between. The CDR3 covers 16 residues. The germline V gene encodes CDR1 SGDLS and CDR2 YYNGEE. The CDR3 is CASSVGTVLLGLEQFF. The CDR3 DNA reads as TGTGCCAGCAGCGTAGGGACAGTGCTCTTGGGGTTGGAGCAGTTCTTC.

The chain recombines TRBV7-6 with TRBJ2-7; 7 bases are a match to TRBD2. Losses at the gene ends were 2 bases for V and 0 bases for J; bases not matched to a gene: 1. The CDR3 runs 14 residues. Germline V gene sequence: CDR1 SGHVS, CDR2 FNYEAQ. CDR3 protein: CASSLRDYSYEQYF. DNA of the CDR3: TGTGCCAGCAGCTTAAGGGACTACTCCTACGAGCAGTACTTC.

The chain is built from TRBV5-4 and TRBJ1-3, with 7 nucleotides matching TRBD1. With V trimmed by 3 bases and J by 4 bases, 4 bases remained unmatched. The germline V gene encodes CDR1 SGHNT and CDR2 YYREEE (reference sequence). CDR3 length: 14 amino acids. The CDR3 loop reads CASSSPGQGNTIYF. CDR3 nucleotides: TGTGCCAGCAGCTCCCCGGGACAGGGAAACACCATATATTTT. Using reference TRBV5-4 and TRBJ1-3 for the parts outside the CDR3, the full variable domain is ETGVTQSPTHLIKTRGQQVTLRCSSQSGHNTVSWYQQALGQGPQFIFQYYREEENGRGNFPPRFSGLQFPNYSSELNVNALELDDSALYLCASSSPGQGNTIYFGEGSWLTVV.

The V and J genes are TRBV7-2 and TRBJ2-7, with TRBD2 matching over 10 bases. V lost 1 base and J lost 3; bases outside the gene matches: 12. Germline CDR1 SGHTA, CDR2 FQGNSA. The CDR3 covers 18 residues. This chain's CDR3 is CASSLGTSGRGGHYEQYF. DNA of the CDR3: TGTGCCAGCAGCTTAGGGACTAGCGGTCGGGGGGGACACTACGAGCAGTACTTC.

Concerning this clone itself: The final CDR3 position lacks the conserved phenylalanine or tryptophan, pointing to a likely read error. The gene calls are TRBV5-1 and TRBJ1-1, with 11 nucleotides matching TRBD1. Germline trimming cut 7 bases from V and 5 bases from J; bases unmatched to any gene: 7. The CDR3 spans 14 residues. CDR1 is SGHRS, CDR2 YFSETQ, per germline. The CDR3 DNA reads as TGCGCCAGCCGAAAGGACAGGGGGCGTACTGAAGCTTTCCTT. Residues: CASRKDRGRTEAFL.

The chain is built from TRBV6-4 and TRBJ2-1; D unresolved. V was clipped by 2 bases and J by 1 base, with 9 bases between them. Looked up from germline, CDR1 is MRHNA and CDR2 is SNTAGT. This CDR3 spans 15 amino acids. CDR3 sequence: CASSDLFGSYNEQFF. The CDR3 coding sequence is TGTGCCAGCAGTGACCTGTTTGGGTCCTACAATGAGCAGTTCTTC.

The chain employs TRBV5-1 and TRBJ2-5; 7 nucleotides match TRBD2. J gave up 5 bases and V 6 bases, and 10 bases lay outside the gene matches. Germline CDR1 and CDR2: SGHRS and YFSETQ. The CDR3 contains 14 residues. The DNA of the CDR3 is TGCGCCAGCACTTCCGGGGAGGGCCTGGAGACCCAGTACTTC. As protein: CASTSGEGLETQYF.

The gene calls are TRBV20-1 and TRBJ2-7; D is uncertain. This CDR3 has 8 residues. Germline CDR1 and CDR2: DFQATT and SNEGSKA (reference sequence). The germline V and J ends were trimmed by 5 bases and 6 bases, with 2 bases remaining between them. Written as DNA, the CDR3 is TGCAGTGCTCCCGAGCAGTACTTC. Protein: CSAPEQYF.

CDR3 region: CASSLGPLPADTQYF. Here the CDR3 DNA reads TGCGCCAGCAGCTTGGGCCCTCTCCCGGCAGATACGCAGTATTTT. V gene TRBV5-1 combines with J gene TRBJ2-3; D unresolved. Trimming left V 0 bases short and J 4 bases short, with 12 bases between. The CDR3 length is 15 residues. In germline, CDR1 is SGHRS, CDR2 YFSETQ.

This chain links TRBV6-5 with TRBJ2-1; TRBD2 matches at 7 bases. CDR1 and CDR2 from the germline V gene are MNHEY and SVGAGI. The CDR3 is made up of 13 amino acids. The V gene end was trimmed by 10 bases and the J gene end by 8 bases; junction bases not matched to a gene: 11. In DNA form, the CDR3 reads TGTGCCAAAGGAGTACTAGCGCGCGATGAGCAGTTCTTC. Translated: CAKGVLARDEQFF.

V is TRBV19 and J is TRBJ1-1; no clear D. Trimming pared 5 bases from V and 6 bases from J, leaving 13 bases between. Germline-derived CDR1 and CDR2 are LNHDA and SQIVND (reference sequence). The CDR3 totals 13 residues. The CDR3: CASSSDPEAEAFF. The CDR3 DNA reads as TGTGCCAGTAGTTCCGACCCCGAGGCTGAAGCTTTCTTT.

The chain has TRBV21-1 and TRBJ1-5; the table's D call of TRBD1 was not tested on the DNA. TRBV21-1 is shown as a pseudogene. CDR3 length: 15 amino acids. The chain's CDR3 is CASSTGGFCSQPQHF. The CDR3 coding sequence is TGTGCCAGCAGCACAGGGGGGTTCTGCAGTCAGCCCCAGCATTTT.

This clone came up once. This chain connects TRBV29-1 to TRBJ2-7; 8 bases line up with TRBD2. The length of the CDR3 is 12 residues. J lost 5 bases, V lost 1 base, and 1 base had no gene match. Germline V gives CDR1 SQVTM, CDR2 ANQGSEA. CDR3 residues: CSVEATSDEQYF. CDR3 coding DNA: TGCAGCGTTGAAGCGACTAGCGACGAGCAGTACTTC.

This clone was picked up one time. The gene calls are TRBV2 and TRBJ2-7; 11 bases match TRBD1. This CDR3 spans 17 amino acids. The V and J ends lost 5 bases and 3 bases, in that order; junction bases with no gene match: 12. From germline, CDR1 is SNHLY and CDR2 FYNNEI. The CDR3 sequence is CASSNLPGQGGLYEQYF. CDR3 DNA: TGTGCCAGCAGTAATTTACCGGGACAGGGGGGTCTCTACGAGCAGTACTTC.

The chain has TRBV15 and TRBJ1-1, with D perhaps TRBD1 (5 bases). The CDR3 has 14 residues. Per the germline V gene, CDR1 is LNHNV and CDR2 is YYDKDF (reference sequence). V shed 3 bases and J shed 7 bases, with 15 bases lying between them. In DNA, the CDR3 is TGTGCCACCAGCAGGGACCTTAGAACAGGTGAAGCTTTCTTT. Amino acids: CATSRDLRTGEAFF.

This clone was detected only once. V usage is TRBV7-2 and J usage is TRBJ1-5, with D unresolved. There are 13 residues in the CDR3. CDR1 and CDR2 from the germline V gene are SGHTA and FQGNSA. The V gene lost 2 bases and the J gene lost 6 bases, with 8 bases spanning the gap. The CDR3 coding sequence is TGTGCCAGCAGCTTAATATTCAGTCAGCCCCAGCATTTT. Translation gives CASSLIFSQPQHF.

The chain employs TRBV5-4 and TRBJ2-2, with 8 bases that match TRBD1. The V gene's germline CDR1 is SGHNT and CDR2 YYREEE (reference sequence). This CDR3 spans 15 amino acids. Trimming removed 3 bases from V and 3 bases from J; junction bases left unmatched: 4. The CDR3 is CASSSGQGDTGELFF. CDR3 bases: TGTGCCAGCAGCTCCGGACAGGGCGACACCGGGGAGCTGTTTTTT.

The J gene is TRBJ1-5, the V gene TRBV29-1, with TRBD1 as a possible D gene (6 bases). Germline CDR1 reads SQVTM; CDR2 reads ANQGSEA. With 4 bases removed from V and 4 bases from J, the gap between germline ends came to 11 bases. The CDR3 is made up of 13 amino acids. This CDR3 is CSVGAGANQPQHF. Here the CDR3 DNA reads TGCAGCGTTGGGGCAGGGGCGAATCAGCCCCAGCATTTT.

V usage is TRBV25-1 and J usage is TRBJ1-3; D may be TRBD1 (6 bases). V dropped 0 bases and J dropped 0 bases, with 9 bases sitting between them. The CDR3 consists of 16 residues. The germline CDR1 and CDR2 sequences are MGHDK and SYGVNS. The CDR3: CASSEYRGSSGNTIYF. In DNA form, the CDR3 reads TGTGCCAGCAGTGAATATAGGGGGAGCTCTGGAAACACCATATATTTT.

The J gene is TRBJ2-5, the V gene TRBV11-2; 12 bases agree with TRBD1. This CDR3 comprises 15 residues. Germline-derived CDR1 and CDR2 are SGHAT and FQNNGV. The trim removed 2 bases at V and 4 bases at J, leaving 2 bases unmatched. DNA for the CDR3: TGTGCCAGCAGCTTACCGGGACAGGGGGCAGAGACCCAGTACTTC. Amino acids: CASSLPGQGAETQYF.